The 10 T cell receptor beta chains given below trace back to one sample, sequenced in a study of control samples from healthy donors and cancer patients (TCRdb year 2020). Library preparation was by the immunoSEQ multiplex PCR assay. TCRdb took this table from immuneACCESS and kept in-frame rearrangements with V and J called. Such tables lack part of the clones; where checked against another copy, unresolved V genes explain under half of the gap, and the rest is unexplained. This sample gives about 92,000 clones in total; around 80% of them show up just once. Of the sample, around 10% is held by the ten largest clones. Source material: blood. The receptors derive from a woman in her sixties or seventies in good health.

This clone was detected a few times. This rearrangement joins TRBV18 to TRBJ2-1; the match to TRBD1 covers 10 bases. V shed 3 bases and J 9 bases; nucleotides not matched to a gene: 8. The germline V gene has CDR1 KGHSH and CDR2 LQKENI. The CDR3 loop spans 15 amino acids. In DNA form, the CDR3 reads TGTGCCAGCTCACCCACGGGACAGGGGTTGGGTGAGCAGTTCTTC. It codes for CASSPTGQGLGEQFF.

With respect to this clone: A read error may produce the germline difference seen at one junction end. V is TRBV19 and J is TRBJ1-4; D is unresolved. The CDR3 runs to 16 residues. CDR1 and CDR2 (germline): LNHDA, SQIVND (reference sequence). The CDR3 bases are TGTGCCAGTAGTATGCGTGCACGGCCCTTGCAAGCCCCGGAGGTTTTT. It translates to CASSMRARPLQAPEVF.

Here the CDR3 DNA reads TGTGCCAGCAGCTTGGGACAGGCGACAACCTACGAGCAGTACTTC. Amino acid sequence: CASSLGQATTYEQYF. The genes are TRBV5-4 and TRBJ2-7; the D gene is possibly TRBD1 (6 bases). Germline CDR1 is SGHNT and CDR2 is YYREEE (reference sequence). Trimming took off 0 bases at V and 2 bases at J, with 12 bases between the two ends. The CDR3 has 15 residues. The full variable domain, in which reference TRBV5-4 and TRBJ2-7 provide the parts outside the CDR3, is ETGVTQSPTHLIKTRGQQVTLRCSSQSGHNTVSWYQQALGQGPQFIFQYYREEENGRGNFPPRFSGLQFPNYSSELNVNALELDDSALYLCASSLGQATTYEQYFGPGTRLTVT.

The J gene is TRBJ1-1, the V gene TRBV5-1, with unresolved D. The CDR3 totals 11 residues. Germline CDR1 reads SGHRS; CDR2 reads YFSETQ. Trimming cost V 9 bases and J 0 bases, with 6 bases left between them. CDR3 region: CAKRMNTEAFF. The CDR3 DNA follows: TGCGCCAAACGGATGAACACTGAAGCTTTCTTT.

V and J are TRBV19 and TRBJ2-2; 14 nucleotides line up with TRBD2. Losses at the gene ends were 3 bases for V and 5 bases for J; bases not matched to a gene: 5. CDR1 LNHDA and CDR2 SQIVND come from the germline V gene (reference sequence). This CDR3 is built from 17 residues. This CDR3 reads CASSMTSGRVGTGELFF. The CDR3 DNA sequence: TGTGCCAGTAGTATGACTAGCGGGAGGGTCGGGACCGGGGAGCTGTTTTTT.

Concerning this clone: One junction end does not reproduce the germline sequence, and a read error may be involved. CDR3 nucleotide sequence: TGCGTCAGCACCAGGGAGTTGGGTCAAGAGACCCAGTACTTC. Amino acid sequence: CVSTRELGQETQYF. The gene calls are TRBV5-1 and TRBJ2-5, with D tentatively TRBD1 or TRBD2 (5 bases each). The germline V gene encodes CDR1 SGHRS and CDR2 YFSETQ. The CDR3 extends over 14 amino acids.

The genes are TRBV18 and TRBJ1-6, with D possibly matching TRBD1 (5 bases). V was cut by 4 bases and J by 7 bases, with 8 bases left in between. The CDR3 sequence is 13 residues long. In germline, CDR1 is KGHSH, CDR2 LQKENI. In nucleotides, the CDR3 is TGTGCCAGCTCACGCGGGGGGAATTCACCCCTCCACTTT. This codes for CASSRGGNSPLHF.

This clone was seen only once. V usage is TRBV10-2 and J usage is TRBJ1-1; tentatively, D is TRBD1 (5 bases). V was trimmed by 3 bases and J by 5 bases, leaving 13 bases between them. This CDR3 comprises 14 residues. From germline, CDR1 is WSHSY and CDR2 SAAADI. This CDR3 reads CASSDFLGATEAFF. The CDR3 bases are TGCGCCAGCAGTGATTTTCTTGGGGCAACTGAAGCTTTCTTT.

The genes are TRBV5-1 and TRBJ2-1; 7 bases align to TRBD1. With 4 bases clipped from V and 0 bases from J, the junction kept 4 bases outside the gene matches. There are 15 residues in the CDR3. CDR1 is SGHRS and CDR2 is YFSETQ in the germline V gene. The DNA for the CDR3 is TGCGCCAGCAGCCGGGACAGCAGCTCCTACAATGAGCAGTTCTTC. It yields the protein CASSRDSSSYNEQFF.

The chain joins TRBV5-1 to TRBJ2-5; 9 bases match TRBD2. Losses at the gene ends were 4 bases for V and 1 base for J; bases not matched to a gene: 11. Per the germline V gene, CDR1 is SGHRS and CDR2 is YFSETQ. CDR3 length equals 17 residues. The CDR3 sequence is CASSAWVSGSSQETQYF. As DNA, the CDR3 is TGCGCCAGCAGCGCCTGGGTTAGCGGGAGTAGCCAAGAGACCCAGTACTTC. Supplemented by reference TRBV5-1 and TRBJ2-5, the full variable domain reads KAGVTQTPRYLIKTRGQQVTLSCSPISGHRSVSWYQQTPGQGLQFLFEYFSETQRNKGNFPGRFSGRQFSNSRSEMNVSTLELGDSALYLCASSAWVSGSSQETQYFGPGTRLLVL.